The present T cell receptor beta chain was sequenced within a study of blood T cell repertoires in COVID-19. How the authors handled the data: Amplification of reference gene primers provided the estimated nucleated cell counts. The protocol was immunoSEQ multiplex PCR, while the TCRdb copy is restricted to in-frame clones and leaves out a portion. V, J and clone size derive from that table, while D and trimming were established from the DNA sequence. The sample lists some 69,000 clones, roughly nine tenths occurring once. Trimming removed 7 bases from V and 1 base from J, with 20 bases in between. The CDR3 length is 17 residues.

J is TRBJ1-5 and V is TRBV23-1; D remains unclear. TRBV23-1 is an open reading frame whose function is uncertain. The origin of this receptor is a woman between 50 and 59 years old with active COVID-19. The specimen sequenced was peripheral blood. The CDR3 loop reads CASTPGVEGVSNQPQHF. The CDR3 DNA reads TGCGCCAGCACCCCAGGAGTGGAGGGCGTCAGCAATCAGCCCCAGCATTTT.